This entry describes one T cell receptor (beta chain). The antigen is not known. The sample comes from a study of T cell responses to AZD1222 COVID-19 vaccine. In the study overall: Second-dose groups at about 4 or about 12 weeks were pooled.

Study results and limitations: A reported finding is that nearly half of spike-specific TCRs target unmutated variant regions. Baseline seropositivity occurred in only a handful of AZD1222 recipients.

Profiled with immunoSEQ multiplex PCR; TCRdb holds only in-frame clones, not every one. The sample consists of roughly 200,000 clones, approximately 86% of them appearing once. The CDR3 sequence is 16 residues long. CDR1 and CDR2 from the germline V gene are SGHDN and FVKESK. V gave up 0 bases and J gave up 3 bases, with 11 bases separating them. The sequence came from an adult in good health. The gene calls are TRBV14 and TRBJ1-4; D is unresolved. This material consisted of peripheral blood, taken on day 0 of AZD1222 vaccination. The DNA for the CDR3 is TGTGCCAGCAGCCAAGAGTTCCGCGAAGCTAATGAAAAACTGTTTTTT. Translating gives CASSQEFREANEKLFF.